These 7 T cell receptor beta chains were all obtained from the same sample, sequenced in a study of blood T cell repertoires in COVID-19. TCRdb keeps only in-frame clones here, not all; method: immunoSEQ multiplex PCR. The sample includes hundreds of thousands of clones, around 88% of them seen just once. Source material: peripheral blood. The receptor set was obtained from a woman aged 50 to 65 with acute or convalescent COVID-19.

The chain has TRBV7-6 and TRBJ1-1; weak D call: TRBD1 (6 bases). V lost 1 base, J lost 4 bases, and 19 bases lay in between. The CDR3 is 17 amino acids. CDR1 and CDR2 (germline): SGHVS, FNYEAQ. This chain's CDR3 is CASSLVGLGGLGTEAFF. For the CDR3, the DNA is TGTGCCAGCAGCTTAGTGGGACTCGGGGGGCTGGGCACTGAAGCTTTCTTT.

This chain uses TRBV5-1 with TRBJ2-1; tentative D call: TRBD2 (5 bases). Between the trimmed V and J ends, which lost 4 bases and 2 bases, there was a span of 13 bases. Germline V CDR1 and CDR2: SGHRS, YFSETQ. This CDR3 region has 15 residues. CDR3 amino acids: CASSMDWAPYNEQFF. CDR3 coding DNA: TGCGCCAGCAGCATGGACTGGGCGCCCTACAATGAGCAGTTCTTC.

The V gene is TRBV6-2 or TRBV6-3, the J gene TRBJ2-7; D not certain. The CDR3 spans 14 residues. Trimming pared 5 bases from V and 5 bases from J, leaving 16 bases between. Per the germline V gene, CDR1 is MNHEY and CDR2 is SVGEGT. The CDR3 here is CASSPWRLTDEQYF. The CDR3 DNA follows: TGTGCCAGCAGTCCCTGGCGACTTACGGACGAGCAGTACTTC.

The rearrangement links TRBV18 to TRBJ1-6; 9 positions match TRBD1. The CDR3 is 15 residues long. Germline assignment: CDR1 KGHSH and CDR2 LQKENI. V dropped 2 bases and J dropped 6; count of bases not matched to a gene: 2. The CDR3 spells CASSPGTGLNSPLHF. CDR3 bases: TGTGCCAGCTCACCAGGGACAGGGCTTAATTCACCCCTCCACTTT.

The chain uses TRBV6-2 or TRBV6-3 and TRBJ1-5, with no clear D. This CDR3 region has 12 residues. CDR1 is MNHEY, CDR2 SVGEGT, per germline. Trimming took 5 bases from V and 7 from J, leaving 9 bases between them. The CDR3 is CASSGPGQPQHF. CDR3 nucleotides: TGTGCCAGCAGTGGACCGGGGCAGCCCCAGCATTTT.

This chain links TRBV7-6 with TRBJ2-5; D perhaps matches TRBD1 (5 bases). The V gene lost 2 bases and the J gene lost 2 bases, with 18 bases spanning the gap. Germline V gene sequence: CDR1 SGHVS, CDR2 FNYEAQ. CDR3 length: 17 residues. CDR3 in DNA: TGTGCCAGCAGCTTAAGGGTAGCAGGGCTGTGTCAAGAGACCCAGTACTTC. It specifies CASSLRVAGLCQETQYF.

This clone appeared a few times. CDR3 protein: CATSDQVGEQYF. The CDR3 bases are TGTGCCACCAGTGATCAGGTGGGCGAGCAGTACTTC. This chain connects TRBV24-1 to TRBJ2-7; D unclear. The germline gives CDR1 KGHDR, CDR2 SFDVKD. Between the trimmed V and J ends, which lost 3 bases and 6 bases, there was a span of 8 bases. There are 12 residues in the CDR3.